This T cell receptor (beta chain) appears in the sequencing data of a study of blood T cell repertoires in COVID-19. Overall study context: The United States, Italy and Spain provided the acute and convalescent COVID-19 samples. In each case, the material was cDNA or gDNA derived from T cells, B-cell-depleted T cells, or PBMCs.

In its sample, this clone was seen once. As processed by the authors: Reference gene primers were amplified, and this amplification served to estimate nucleated cell counts. Data came from immunoSEQ multiplex PCR; TCRdb stores just in-frame clones and leaves some out. Clone size and the V and J calls come from that table; the DNA yielded D and trimming. Seen here are some 260,000 clones, around nine tenths observed once, and the top ten hold 2% to 2.5%. With 0 bases removed from V and 7 bases from J, the gap between germline ends came to 12 bases. This CDR3 contains 14 residues. The V gene's germline CDR1 is LGHNA and CDR2 YSLEER.

The rearrangement links TRBV4-3 to TRBJ2-5, with D unresolved. The sequenced material came from peripheral blood. The TCR originated in a middle-aged woman who had recovered from COVID-19. For the CDR3, the DNA is TGCGCCAGCAGCCAAGATCCCCAGTATGGGACCCAGTACTTC. Amino acid sequence: CASSQDPQYGTQYF.